This T cell receptor beta chain was sequenced in a study of blood T cells in healthy people across ages. For the second PCR, which ran for about 6 to 11 cycles, a sample-barcoded 5' primer and a J-beta primer mix were used. MiXCR, run by TCRdb on the 5' RACE reads, gives a single entry per CDR3 protein. The sample lists 790,000 or so distinct CDR3 sequences; around three fifths were seen once. The TCR sequence derives from a man aged 35 to 55 in good health. Sequencing input: blood.

CDR3 residues: CASSLVVWSDPEKLFF. The CDR3 DNA is TGTGCCAGCAGTTTAGTGGTCTGGAGCGATCCGGAAAAACTGTTTTTT. The V and J genes are TRBV12-3 or TRBV12-4 and TRBJ1-4; D remains ambiguous. The V end was cut by 1 base, the J end by 8 bases, with 17 bases between. The CDR3 covers 16 residues.